Presented here are 23 T cell receptor beta chains from one specimen sequenced in a study of CD4 T cells in relation to SARS-CoV-2 and coronaviruses. Their specific antigens are unknown. CD4+ T cells from unexposed donors were obtained before the COVID-19 pandemic (2011-2018). The cells were cultured for 9 to 11 days before CD4+ T cells were isolated. Assay: immunoSEQ multiplex PCR; the TCRdb copy retains only in-frame clones and omits some. The sample has just over 25,000 clones; more than 60% are singletons. Sequencing used CD4+ T cells from PBMCs, cultured in vitro. These receptors came from a human donor in good health.

V gene TRBV30 combines with J gene TRBJ1-4, with D possibly matching TRBD1 (6 bases). The V end was cut by 5 bases, the J end by 7 bases, with 20 bases between. Germline loops: CDR1 GTSNPN, CDR2 SVGIG (reference sequence). This CDR3 spans 15 amino acids. The CDR3 coding sequence is TGTGCCTGGGCCGAGGGACACCTAACGAGTGAAAAACTGTTTTTT. This encodes CAWAEGHLTSEKLFF.

The chain uses TRBV2 and TRBJ1-5; 7 bases fit TRBD1. There are 16 residues in the CDR3. Germline values: CDR1 SNHLY, CDR2 FYNNEI. V lost 3 bases to trimming and J lost 5 bases; unmatched junction nucleotides: 10. The DNA of the CDR3 is TGTGCCAGCAGTGATCTGGGGACAGTCAACGATCAGCCCCAGCATTTT. This translates into CASSDLGTVNDQPQHF.

This clone showed up just a few times. The chain is built from TRBV10-3 and TRBJ2-7; unclear D gene. Germline loops: CDR1 ENHRY, CDR2 SYGVKD. V was shortened by 8 bases and J by 3 bases, with 11 bases between the two germline ends. The CDR3 length is 12 residues. CDR3 in DNA: TGTGCCATCGGGGAAGGAGACTACGAGCAGTACTTC. It specifies CAIGEGDYEQYF.

Only a few counts were recorded for this clone. Written as DNA, the CDR3 is TGTGCCAGCAGCTTAGGAGGGCTTCAGCCCCAGCATTTT. Protein: CASSLGGLQPQHF. The chain carries TRBV7-2 and TRBJ1-5, with no clear D. Germline V gene lookup returns CDR1 SGHTA and CDR2 FQGNSA. Trimming removed 1 base from V and 6 bases from J, with 7 bases in between. The CDR3 spans 13 residues.

The chain couples TRBV7-2 to TRBJ1-3, with no clear D. The CDR3 has 13 amino acids. V lost 4 bases and J 6 bases, leaving 10 bases between the germline ends. Germline CDR1 SGHTA, CDR2 FQGNSA. The CDR3 DNA reads TGTGCCAGCAGCTCCCCCCAACAAAACACCATATATTTT. Amino acid sequence: CASSSPQQNTIYF.

The chain couples TRBV5-1 to TRBJ2-7; unclear D gene. The V gene lost 1 base and the J gene lost 3 bases, with 2 bases spanning the gap. This CDR3 contains 11 residues. Germline loops: CDR1 SGHRS, CDR2 YFSETQ. The chain's CDR3 is CASSLNYEQYF. The DNA for the CDR3 is TGCGCCAGCAGCTTGAACTACGAGCAGTACTTC.

The rearrangement uses TRBV4-2 and TRBJ1-5, with unresolved D. V lost 1 base and J lost 0, with 13 bases in between. Looked up from germline, CDR1 is LGHNA and CDR2 is YNFKEQ. The CDR3 runs 17 residues. The CDR3 spells CASSQGGIRYSNQPQHF. Written as DNA, the CDR3 is TGTGCCAGCAGCCAAGGGGGTATCCGTTATAGCAATCAGCCCCAGCATTTT.

The chain has TRBV12-5 and TRBJ1-1; perhaps TRBD1 as D (6 bases). CDR3 length: 13 amino acids. Germline CDR1 LGHNT, CDR2 FRNRAP. V dropped 5 bases and J dropped 10 bases, with 17 bases sitting between them. The CDR3 coding sequence is TGTGCTAGTGGTCAGGGCGGGGGCGCGGGAGCTTTCTTT. Amino acids: CASGQGGGAGAFF.

The CDR3 spells CASSSRGPQYF. In nucleotides, the CDR3 is TGTGCCAGCAGCTCCAGGGGCCCGCAGTACTTC. The J gene is TRBJ2-7, the V gene TRBV7-2, with D perhaps matching TRBD1 (6 bases). The CDR3 is 11 residues long. Trimming removed 4 bases at V and 9 bases at J, with 10 bases between. Germline CDR1 reads SGHTA; CDR2 reads FQGNSA.

V gene TRBV6-6 combines with J gene TRBJ1-5; TRBD1 is a possible D gene (5 bases). The V gene's germline CDR1 is MNHNY and CDR2 SVGAGI (reference sequence). The CDR3 extends over 15 amino acids. Trimming removed 4 bases at V and 4 bases at J, with 14 bases between. In nucleotides, the CDR3 is TGTGCCAGCAGTTCCCAAGAGGGGTTTAATCAGCCCCAGCATTTT. Translating gives CASSSQEGFNQPQHF.

The CDR3, as DNA: TGTGCCAGCAGTTACGTGGGGTCTAACTCAGGAGCCAAAAACATTCAGTACTTC. Its translation: CASSYVGSNSGAKNIQYF. The chain couples TRBV6-2 or TRBV6-3 to TRBJ2-4, with D hard to call. Germline CDR1 and CDR2: MNHEY and SVGEGT. The CDR3 runs 18 residues. Trimming stripped 2 bases from V and 0 bases from J, with 17 bases between.

The V and J genes are TRBV9 and TRBJ2-1; D not certain. The V gene's germline CDR1 is SGDLS and CDR2 YYNGEE. The CDR3 loop spans 11 amino acids. Trimming removed 7 bases at V and 5 bases at J, with 7 bases between. The CDR3 DNA reads as TGTGCCAGCGGAAGCCACAATGAGCAGTTCTTC. Translating gives CASGSHNEQFF.

This clone came up once. The chain combines TRBV5-1 with TRBJ2-5, with D perhaps assigned TRBD1 or TRBD2 (6 bases each). V gave up 0 bases and J gave up 5 bases, with 11 bases separating them. Germline V gives CDR1 SGHRS, CDR2 YFSETQ. The CDR3 loop spans 14 amino acids. The CDR3 here is CASSLERGGETQYF. The CDR3 coding sequence is TGCGCCAGCAGCTTGGAAAGAGGGGGGGAGACCCAGTACTTC.

The chain carries TRBV5-4 and TRBJ2-3, with D possibly being TRBD1 (5 bases). Trimming removed 5 bases at V and 4 bases at J, with 14 bases between. The CDR3 is 14 amino acids. Per the germline V gene, CDR1 is SGHNT and CDR2 is YYREEE (reference sequence). CDR3 in DNA: TGTGCCAGCAGACCTGATCAGGGTGCAGATACGCAGTATTTT. It encodes CASRPDQGADTQYF.

The CDR3 coding sequence is TGTGCCAGCAGTGTGGACAGGGTCGACTATGGCTACACCTTC. This translates into CASSVDRVDYGYTF. The V gene is TRBV2, the J gene TRBJ1-2; the match to TRBD1 covers 8 bases. CDR3 length equals 14 residues. J lost 3 bases, V lost 4 bases, and 4 bases had no gene match. Germline-derived CDR1 and CDR2 are SNHLY and FYNNEI.

The table lists this clone with a few counts. This chain joins TRBV9 and TRBJ2-3, with D possibly matching TRBD2 (7 bases). The germline gives CDR1 SGDLS, CDR2 YYNGEE. This CDR3 has 16 amino acids. Trimming left V 4 bases short and J 6 bases short, with 21 bases between. The CDR3 DNA sequence: TGTGCCAGCAGCAAAGGGGGGAGCGGGACTTACGATACGCAGTATTTT. This sequence encodes CASSKGGSGTYDTQYF.

The rearrangement links TRBV4-3 to TRBJ2-5; 12 bases match TRBD1. The germline CDR1 and CDR2 sequences are LGHNA and YSLEER. V lost 3 bases, J lost 5 bases, and 4 bases stayed unmatched. There are 15 residues in the CDR3. CDR3 in DNA: TGCGCCAGCAGCCAGGGACAGGGGGCGTGGGAGACCCAGTACTTC. Translating it yields CASSQGQGAWETQYF.

The chain combines TRBV19 with TRBJ1-2; TRBD1 might be the D (6 bases). Germline V gene data show CDR1 as LNHDA and CDR2 as SQIVND (reference sequence). CDR3 length: 15 amino acids. V was trimmed by 7 bases and J by 3 bases, leaving 18 bases between them. The CDR3 sequence: CASTSPRDTHYGYTF. In DNA form, the CDR3 reads TGTGCCAGTACCTCCCCCCGGGACACCCACTATGGCTACACCTTC.

This chain joins TRBV7-8 and TRBJ1-5, with 8 bases matching TRBD1. V shed 1 base and J 7 bases; nucleotides not matched to a gene: 6. Germline V lookup: CDR1 SGHVS, CDR2 FQNEAQ. CDR3 length equals 15 residues. CDR3 nucleotide sequence: TGTGCCAGCAGCTTAGGGGCAGGGGGCGGCCAGCCCCAGCATTTT. Its protein is CASSLGAGGGQPQHF. The full variable domain, rest sourced from reference TRBV7-8 and TRBJ1-5, is GAGVSQSPRYKVAKRGQDVALRCDPISGHVSLFWYQQALGQGPEFLTYFQNEAQLDKSGLPSDRFFAERPEGSVSTLKIQRTQQEDSAVYLCASSLGAGGGQPQHFGDGTRLSIL.

CDR3 in DNA: TGTGCCAGCAGCTTACTTCTGGGACTAGCTAACAATGAGCAGTTCTTC. It specifies CASSLLLGLANNEQFF. The chain combines TRBV13 with TRBJ2-1, with 9 bases aligning to TRBD2. This CDR3 has 16 amino acids. Germline trimming cut 2 bases from V and 5 bases from J; bases unmatched to any gene: 7. Germline V CDR1 and CDR2: PRHDT, FYEKMQ (reference sequence). Looking up the rest from reference TRBV13 and TRBJ2-1 gives the full variable domain: AAGVIQSPRHLIKEKRETATLKCYPIPRHDTVYWYQQGPGQDPQFLISFYEKMQSDKGSIPDRFSAQQFSDYHSELNMSSLELGDSALYFCASSLLLGLANNEQFFGPGTRLTVL.

The chain combines TRBV6-2 or TRBV6-3 with TRBJ1-5, with 7 bases fitting TRBD1. Germline V gene data show CDR1 as MNHEY and CDR2 as SVGEGT. The CDR3 contains 17 residues. Unmatched junction bases numbered 10, after V lost 5 bases and J lost 0 bases. Written as DNA, the CDR3 is TGTGCCAGCAGTGAGGGCCGGACAGGAGATAGCAATCAGCCCCAGCATTTT. Encoded protein: CASSEGRTGDSNQPQHF.

The chain employs TRBV28 and TRBJ2-1; D gene unclear. Germline V gives CDR1 MDHEN, CDR2 SYDVKM. The V end lost 2 bases, the J end lost 6 bases, and 17 bases lay between the germline ends. This CDR3 contains 16 residues. In DNA form, the CDR3 reads TGTGCCAGCAGTTTACGCCTAGACGCCCTTCCCAATGAGCAGTTCTTC. Its translation: CASSLRLDALPNEQFF.

The chain carries TRBV6-2 or TRBV6-3 and TRBJ2-2; D possibly uses TRBD1 or TRBD2 (5 bases each). This CDR3 has 17 amino acids. The germline V and J ends were trimmed by 6 bases and 5 bases, with 22 bases remaining between them. The germline gives CDR1 MNHEY, CDR2 SVGEGT. The CDR3 nucleotides are TGTGCCAGCAGCCACCGGGACCCTACCCTTCAGACCGGGGAGCTGTTTTTT. Translation: CASSHRDPTLQTGELFF.